The source of this T cell receptor beta chain is a study of blood T cell repertoires in COVID-19. Study background: COVID-19 samples collected from the United States, Italy and Spain covered acute and convalescent phases. T cells, B-cell-depleted T cells, or PBMCs supplied cDNA or gDNA.

Patients in Seattle were enrolled during active infection, then followed longitudinally. This table comes from immunoSEQ multiplex PCR, and its TCRdb copy is limited to in-frame clones, with some not included. The repertoire holds over 200,000 clones, more than 80% seen once, with roughly 3% in the top ten. The sequencing input was peripheral blood. The TCR sequence derives from a man between 25 and 39 years old with COVID-19, enrolled during active disease.

The CDR3 here is CASSLGAGGSYNEQFF. CDR3 sequence (DNA): TGTGCCAGCAGCTTAGGGGCGGGGGGCTCCTACAATGAGCAGTTCTTC. The rearrangement uses TRBV11-2 and TRBJ2-1; 8 bases are shared with TRBD2. CDR3 length: 16 amino acids. Germline V CDR1 and CDR2: SGHAT, FQNNGV. Losses at the gene ends were 1 base for V and 0 bases for J; bases not matched to a gene: 2.